This TCR beta chain was sequenced for a study of cytomegalovirus exposure and HLA in healthy donors. Points from the study as a whole: According to a later analysis, donors in an Asian-associated ancestry cluster reportedly had fewer N-insertions than the roughly 640-donor mean. Follow-up analysis later connected one missense variant in DCLRE1C with trimming of TCR beta V- and J-genes. Earlier analysis found most TCR beta V segments productive about 87% or about 30% of the time. TCR beta sequences reportedly predicted most subjects' HLA-A and HLA-B alleles accurately.

This CDR3 region has 14 residues. V lost 8 bases and J lost 5, with 18 bases in between. Looked up from germline, CDR1 is SNHLY and CDR2 is FYNNEI. The PCR contained 60 Vbeta and 13 Jbeta primers. The protocol was immunoSEQ multiplex PCR, while the TCRdb copy is restricted to in-frame clones and leaves out a portion. Of about 97,000 clones listed, roughly two thirds were seen once; the top ten hold roughly 4%. This clone was seen a few times. The antigen is unknown. The source of this sequence is a man aged 35-49 years in good health and CMV-seronegative. The sample consisted of PBMCs. The V and J genes are TRBV2 and TRBJ1-1; perhaps TRBD1 as D (6 bases). The CDR3 is CASSRARGGTEAFF. The CDR3 DNA reads as TGTGCCAGCTCGAGGGCTAGGGGGGGGACTGAAGCTTTCTTT.